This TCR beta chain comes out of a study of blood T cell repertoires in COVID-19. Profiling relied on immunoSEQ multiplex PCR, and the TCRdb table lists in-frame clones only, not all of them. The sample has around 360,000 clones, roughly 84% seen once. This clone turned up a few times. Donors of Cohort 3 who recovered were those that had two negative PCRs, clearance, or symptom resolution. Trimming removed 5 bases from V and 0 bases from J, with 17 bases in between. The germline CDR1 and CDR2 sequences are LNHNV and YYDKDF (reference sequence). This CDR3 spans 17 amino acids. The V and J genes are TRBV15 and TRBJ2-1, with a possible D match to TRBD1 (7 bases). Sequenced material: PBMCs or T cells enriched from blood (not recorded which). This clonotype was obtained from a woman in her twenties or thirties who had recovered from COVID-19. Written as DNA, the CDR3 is TGTGCCACCAGCCCAGGGGGACTCCAGAGCTCCTACAATGAGCAGTTCTTC. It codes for CATSPGGLQSSYNEQFF.